The source of this T cell receptor (beta chain) is a study of cytomegalovirus exposure and HLA in healthy donors. CDR1 and CDR2 (germline): SGHRS, YFSETQ. V lost 3 bases and J lost 0; bases outside the gene matches: 8. There are 18 residues in the CDR3. This PCR relied on a set of 60 Vbeta primers and 13 Jbeta primers. Per the authors' pipeline: A later analysis counted approximately 80 million unique TCR beta chains, some 10 million shared. Profiled with immunoSEQ multiplex PCR; TCRdb holds only in-frame clones, not every one. V and J calls and clone size are as listed in that table; D and trimming were resolved from the DNA. The table shows about 160,000 clones, with 70% to 85% occurring only once.

Sequenced material: PBMCs. This TCR derives from a man aged 45-60 years in good health and CMV-seropositive. The V gene is TRBV5-1, the J gene TRBJ2-3; 12 bases map to TRBD2. The CDR3 here is CASSSGLAGLPSTDTQYF. CDR3 nucleotide sequence: TGCGCCAGCAGCTCCGGACTAGCGGGACTACCTAGCACAGATACGCAGTATTTT.